Listed below are T cell receptor beta chains from one sample, sequenced in a study of PD-L1 blockade in urothelial cancer. Sequencing was performed with immunoSEQ multiplex PCR; in TCRdb, only in-frame clones are kept and a portion is missing. This table holds about 25,000 clones, 82% found once. Sequenced material: PBMCs, taken around atezolizumab (anti-PD-L1) treatment. The origin of the receptors is a man in his 70s with urothelial cancer. The CDR3 runs from the conserved cysteine through the conserved F or W. The D gene is left open where the match is weak. Size is omitted from some rows. Given values are once, few, many or a class for expanded clones.

J: TRBJ1-2; V: TRBV28; D: NA; size: NA; CDR3: CASSFPWEEFYGYTF; DNA: TGTGCCAGCAGTTTCCCCTGGGAGGAGTTCTATGGCTACACCTTC
J: TRBJ2-7; V: TRBV11-2; D: NA; size: NA; CDR3: CASSYSWSSYEQYF; DNA: TGTGCCAGCAGTTATTCTTGGAGCTCCTACGAGCAGTACTTC
J: TRBJ1-1; V: TRBV4-3; D: NA; size: NA; CDR3: CASSQDRDSEAFF; DNA: TGCGCCAGCAGCCAAGACAGGGACTCTGAAGCTTTCTTT
J: TRBJ2-7; V: TRBV6-6; D: TRBD2; size: NA; CDR3: CASSPRLAGAPEQYF; DNA: TGTGCCAGCAGTCCCCGACTAGCGGGAGCTCCCGAGCAGTACTTC
J: TRBJ1-1; V: TRBV28; D: NA; size: NA; CDR3: CASSIPGVNTEAFF; DNA: TGTGCCAGCAGCATACCAGGTGTGAACACTGAAGCTTTCTTT
J: TRBJ2-3; V: TRBV5-5; D: NA; size: NA; CDR3: CASSPLGSLTDTQYF; DNA: TGTGCCAGCAGCCCCCTCGGGAGTTTAACAGATACGCAGTATTTT
J: TRBJ2-7; V: TRBV10-3; D: NA; size: NA; CDR3: CAISNLEGESEQYF; DNA: TGTGCCATCAGTAACCTGGAGGGTGAAAGCGAGCAGTACTTC
J: TRBJ2-5; V: TRBV5-1; D: NA; size: once; CDR3: CASSLEGLRGPQETQYF; DNA: TGCGCCAGCAGCTTGGAGGGCCTCAGGGGCCCACAAGAGACCCAGTACTTC
J: TRBJ2-1; V: TRBV5-1; D: TRBD2; size: few; CDR3: CASSYVGLAGVYNEQFF; DNA: TGCGCCAGCAGCTACGTGGGACTAGCGGGGGTCTACAATGAGCAGTTCTTC
J: TRBJ2-7; V: TRBV19; D: NA; size: NA; CDR3: CASSIGGAREQYF; DNA: TGTGCCAGTAGTATTGGGGGGGCCAGGGAGCAGTACTTC
J: TRBJ2-5; V: TRBV7-9; D: TRBD2; size: NA; CDR3: CATLGSPGLYETQYF; DNA: TGTGCCACCCTGGGGTCCCCGGGACTATACGAGACCCAGTACTTC
J: TRBJ1-1; V: TRBV19; D: NA; size: NA; CDR3: CASSIHRENTEAFF; DNA: TGTGCCAGTAGTATACACAGAGAGAACACTGAAGCTTTCTTT
J: TRBJ2-2; V: TRBV9; D: TRBD1; size: NA; CDR3: CASSAGQGVAGELFF; DNA: TGTGCCAGCAGCGCCGGACAGGGAGTGGCCGGGGAGCTGTTTTTT
J: TRBJ2-6; V: TRBV19; D: NA; size: NA; CDR3: CARIQGSGANVLTF; DNA: TGTGCCAGGATACAGGGATCTGGGGCCAACGTCCTGACTTTC
J: TRBJ2-5; V: TRBV11-3; D: NA; size: NA; CDR3: CASSPTLGDGKTQYF; DNA: TGTGCCAGCAGCCCCACCTTAGGGGATGGGAAGACCCAGTACTTC
J: TRBJ1-1; V: TRBV5-1; D: NA; size: NA; CDR3: CASSDKGEITEAFF; DNA: TGCGCCAGCAGCGACAAGGGAGAAATCACTGAAGCTTTCTTT
J: TRBJ1-1; V: TRBV5-1; D: TRBD1; size: NA; CDR3: CASSLGTGGSAFF; DNA: TGCGCCAGCAGCTTGGGAACAGGGGGCAGTGCTTTCTTT
J: TRBJ2-5; V: TRBV12-5; D: NA; size: NA; CDR3: CASGLVTVGPTGETQYF; DNA: TGTGCTAGTGGTTTGGTTACAGTAGGCCCTACGGGGGAGACCCAGTACTTC
J: TRBJ2-5; V: TRBV5-1; D: NA; size: NA; CDR3: CASSPGTILQETQYF; DNA: TGCGCCAGCAGCCCGGGGACAATCCTCCAAGAGACCCAGTACTTC
J: TRBJ1-1; V: TRBV5-4; D: NA; size: once; CDR3: CASSLSERMNTEAFF; DNA: TGTGCCAGCAGCTTGTCCGAGCGGATGAACACTGAAGCTTTCTTT
J: TRBJ2-7; V: TRBV4-1; D: NA; size: NA; CDR3: CASSQEGEGELAYEQYF; DNA: TGCGCCAGCAGCCAAGAGGGAGAGGGGGAGCTCGCCTACGAGCAGTACTTC
J: TRBJ2-3; V: TRBV28; D: NA; size: NA; CDR3: CASSPPPPRTDTQYF; DNA: TGTGCCAGCAGTCCCCCTCCCCCCCGCACAGATACGCAGTATTTT
J: TRBJ2-7; V: TRBV5-6; D: TRBD1; size: NA; CDR3: CASSFRTGTGGDEQYF; DNA: TGTGCCAGCAGCTTCCGAACCGGGACAGGGGGCGACGAGCAGTACTTC
J: TRBJ1-3; V: TRBV7-9; D: NA; size: few; CDR3: CASSFPGAGNTIYF; DNA: TGTGCCAGCAGCTTTCCGGGTGCTGGAAACACCATATATTTT
J: TRBJ2-1; V: TRBV7-2; D: TRBD1; size: NA; CDR3: CASSLDRGSSNEQFF; DNA: TGTGCCAGCAGCTTAGACAGGGGGAGTAGCAATGAGCAGTTCTTC
J: TRBJ1-3; V: TRBV28; D: TRBD1; size: NA; CDR3: CASSPRSGTVFSSGNTIYF; DNA: TGTGCCAGCAGTCCGCGTTCCGGGACAGTATTTAGCTCTGGAAACACCATATATTTT
J: TRBJ2-3; V: TRBV7-3; D: TRBD2; size: once; CDR3: CASSLTIAGGTDTQYF; DNA: TGTGCCAGCAGCTTAACGATAGCGGGAGGCACAGATACGCAGTATTTT
J: TRBJ2-2; V: TRBV7-8; D: NA; size: NA; CDR3: CASNLIRRQGYVAGELFF; DNA: TGTGCCAGCAACCTCATACGCCGCCAGGGGTATGTCGCCGGGGAGCTGTTTTTT
J: TRBJ2-1; V: TRBV9; D: NA; size: NA; CDR3: CASSVGGSGNNEQFF; DNA: TGTGCCAGCAGCGTAGGGGGTAGCGGTAACAATGAGCAGTTCTTC
J: TRBJ1-4; V: TRBV27; D: NA; size: NA; CDR3: CASSGHINEKLFF; DNA: TGTGCCAGCAGTGGCCACATTAATGAAAAACTGTTTTTT
J: TRBJ1-5; V: TRBV5-1; D: NA; size: NA; CDR3: CASKQVPGSNQPQHF; DNA: TGCGCCAGTAAACAGGTCCCAGGTAGCAATCAGCCCCAGCATTTT
J: TRBJ2-5; V: TRBV4-1; D: TRBD2; size: once; CDR3: CASSPRTSGSDRETQYF; DNA: TGCGCCAGCAGCCCCCGGACTAGCGGGTCTGATAGGGAGACCCAGTACTTC
J: TRBJ1-2; V: TRBV5-6; D: NA; size: NA; CDR3: CASSLGGFSGYTF; DNA: TGTGCCAGCAGCTTAGGAGGGTTTAGCGGCTACACCTTC
J: TRBJ2-5; V: TRBV28; D: NA; size: NA; CDR3: CASSPEETQYF; DNA: TGTGCCAGCAGTCCCGAGGAGACCCAGTACTTC
J: TRBJ2-2; V: TRBV10-2; D: NA; size: NA; CDR3: CASSEWQENTGELFF; DNA: TGCGCCAGCAGTGAGTGGCAGGAAAACACCGGGGAGCTGTTTTTT
J: TRBJ2-3; V: TRBV11-2; D: NA; size: NA; CDR3: CASSLGGEYGTDTQYF; DNA: TGTGCCAGCAGCTTAGGAGGAGAATATGGCACAGATACGCAGTATTTT
J: TRBJ1-1; V: TRBV29-1; D: TRBD1; size: NA; CDR3: CSVEVRTGRAFF; DNA: TGCAGCGTTGAAGTTAGGACAGGGCGGGCTTTCTTT
J: TRBJ2-7; V: TRBV5-4; D: TRBD1; size: NA; CDR3: CASSSGQGTGSEQYF; DNA: TGTGCCAGCAGCTCGGGACAGGGCACCGGGAGTGAGCAGTACTTC
J: TRBJ1-1; V: TRBV28; D: NA; size: once; CDR3: CASSLDWDTEAFF; DNA: TGTGCCAGCAGTTTGGACTGGGACACTGAAGCTTTCTTT
J: TRBJ2-7; V: TRBV29-1; D: NA; size: NA; CDR3: CSVEDPLETPYEQYF; DNA: TGCAGCGTTGAAGATCCCCTGGAGACCCCCTACGAGCAGTACTTC
J: TRBJ2-1; V: TRBV7-6; D: NA; size: NA; CDR3: CASSLASQANEQFF; DNA: TGTGCCAGCAGCTTAGCGTCACAGGCCAATGAGCAGTTCTTC
J: TRBJ2-3; V: TRBV10-3; D: NA; size: NA; CDR3: CAISLLAADTQYF; DNA: TGTGCCATCAGTCTCCTAGCCGCAGATACGCAGTATTTT
J: TRBJ2-1; V: TRBV6-4; D: NA; size: NA; CDR3: CASSGLNGSNEQFF; DNA: TGTGCCAGCAGTGGACTTAACGGGAGCAATGAGCAGTTCTTC
J: TRBJ2-5; V: TRBV2; D: NA; size: few; CDR3: CASSEEASPYF; DNA: TGTGCCAGCAGTGAAGAAGCAAGCCCGTACTTC
J: TRBJ2-3; V: TRBV27; D: TRBD2; size: NA; CDR3: CASSFEFSSGRVDTQYF; DNA: TGTGCCAGCAGTTTTGAGTTTTCTAGCGGGAGGGTCGATACGCAGTATTTT
J: TRBJ2-5; V: TRBV7-2; D: NA; size: NA; CDR3: CASSRYSDNQETQYF; DNA: TGTGCCAGCAGCCGTTATTCCGACAACCAAGAGACCCAGTACTTC
J: TRBJ1-5; V: TRBV19; D: NA; size: few; CDR3: CASIGGSGSNQPQHF; DNA: TGTGCCAGTATAGGGGGATCAGGGAGCAATCAGCCCCAGCATTTT
J: TRBJ2-5; V: TRBV18; D: NA; size: NA; CDR3: CASSPGLQETQYF; DNA: TGTGCCAGCTCACCAGGGCTTCAAGAGACCCAGTACTTC
J: TRBJ2-1; V: TRBV7-9; D: NA; size: NA; CDR3: CASSHIAYHNEQFF; DNA: TGTGCCAGCAGCCATATAGCGTATCACAATGAGCAGTTCTTC
J: TRBJ2-1; V: TRBV10-3; D: NA; size: NA; CDR3: CAISESAAGARVPLFNEQFF; DNA: TGTGCCATCAGTGAGTCGGCCGCGGGGGCGCGGGTCCCACTCTTCAATGAGCAGTTCTTC
J: TRBJ2-2; V: TRBV7-3; D: NA; size: NA; CDR3: CASSTGSRDTGELFF; DNA: TGTGCCAGCAGTACCGGGAGTAGGGACACCGGGGAGCTGTTTTTT
J: TRBJ2-1; V: TRBV10-1; D: TRBD2; size: NA; CDR3: CASSDFRLGGGNEQFF; DNA: TGCGCCAGCAGTGATTTCCGGCTCGGGGGGGGCAATGAGCAGTTCTTC
J: TRBJ2-1; V: TRBV10-2; D: NA; size: NA; CDR3: CASSAYNEQFF; DNA: TGCGCCAGCAGTGCTTACAATGAGCAGTTCTTC
J: TRBJ2-7; V: TRBV28; D: NA; size: NA; CDR3: CASNLSGAPYEQYF; DNA: TGTGCCAGCAACTTAAGCGGAGCTCCCTACGAGCAGTACTTC
J: TRBJ2-3; V: TRBV7-2; D: NA; size: NA; CDR3: CASSPNTDTQYF; DNA: TGTGCCAGCAGTCCAAACACAGATACGCAGTATTTT
J: TRBJ2-3; V: TRBV18; D: TRBD2; size: NA; CDR3: CASSPRLAGGTDTQYF; DNA: TGTGCCAGCTCACCACGACTAGCGGGAGGCACAGATACGCAGTATTTT